Each of the 20 T cell receptor beta chains below was sequenced from the same sample in a study of cytomegalovirus exposure and HLA in healthy donors. It was with 60 Vbeta and 13 Jbeta primers that the PCR ran. The data were produced by immunoSEQ multiplex PCR, yet TCRdb's version contains in-frame clones alone and is incomplete. Of some 150,000 clones listed, 75% to 85% are singletons. The specimen sequenced was PBMCs. Source of these receptors: a human donor in good health.

This clone was seen only once. The rearrangement links TRBV27 to TRBJ2-7; D not resolved. CDR3 size: 15 residues. V gave up 0 bases and J gave up 2 bases, with 11 bases separating them. Germline V gene data show CDR1 as MNHEY and CDR2 as SMNVEV (reference sequence). The CDR3 bases are TGTGCCAGCAGTTTATCGTCTCTAGTCACCTACGAGCAGTACTTC. It encodes CASSLSSLVTYEQYF.

The chain combines TRBV19 with TRBJ2-7; 7 bases map to TRBD2. V trimming: 5 bases; J trimming: 4 bases; junction bases outside the gene matches: 14. This CDR3 has 16 amino acids. Looked up from germline, CDR1 is LNHDA and CDR2 is SQIVND (reference sequence). The CDR3 DNA is TGTGCCAGTAGTTCTTGGACTAGTCCTCTGAAATACGAGCAGTACTTC. Translating it yields CASSSWTSPLKYEQYF.

This clone has a handful of counts. Other DNA sequences of this sample code for an identical CDR3. The chain recombines TRBV5-6 with TRBJ1-1, with D unresolved. CDR3 length: 13 residues. V was pared by 1 base and J by 1 base, with 5 bases between. The germline V gene has CDR1 SGHDT and CDR2 YYEEEE. Here the CDR3 reads CASSLRGNTEAFF. As DNA, the CDR3 is TGTGCCAGCAGCTTGAGAGGGAACACTGAAGCTTTCTTT.

This clone occurred once. The chain joins TRBV5-8 to TRBJ1-1; 7 bases line up with TRBD1. CDR1 is SGHTS, CDR2 YDEGEE, per germline. The CDR3 spans 15 residues. The V gene end was trimmed by 3 bases and the J gene end by 6 bases; junction bases not matched to a gene: 11. CDR3 loop: CASSSGQPKLAEAFF. The CDR3 bases are TGTGCCAGCAGCTCGGGACAGCCGAAATTGGCTGAAGCTTTCTTT.

This rearrangement joins TRBV7-2 to TRBJ1-5, with D tentatively TRBD1 (5 bases). CDR1 and CDR2 (germline): SGHTA, FQGNSA. The V gene lost 9 bases and the J gene lost 5 bases, with 17 bases spanning the gap. The CDR3 is 14 amino acids. CDR3 bases: TGTGCCAGTCACCACGCGGGGGGACATCAGCCCCAGCATTTT. It yields the protein CASHHAGGHQPQHF.

V usage is TRBV18 and J usage is TRBJ2-2; 13 bases match TRBD2. Germline values: CDR1 KGHSH, CDR2 LQKENI. The CDR3 is made up of 19 amino acids. Losses at the gene ends were 1 base for V and 4 bases for J; bases not matched to a gene: 9. The CDR3 DNA reads TGTGCCAGCTCACCACAACTCCCGGGACTAGCGGGGTCCACCGGGGAGCTGTTTTTT. Its protein is CASSPQLPGLAGSTGELFF.

This clone appeared once. This chain connects TRBV7-2 to TRBJ1-6; D remains ambiguous. The ends were cut back, 3 bases at V and 3 bases at J, with 9 bases in the middle. Per germline, CDR1 SGHTA and CDR2 FQGNSA. The CDR3 contains 15 residues. This CDR3 reads CASSFQDSYNSPLHF. In DNA, the CDR3 is TGTGCCAGCAGCTTTCAGGATAGCTATAATTCACCCCTCCACTTT.

This sequence joins TRBV7-2 and TRBJ2-2, with D tentatively TRBD2 (7 bases). The CDR3 is 14 amino acids. V was trimmed by 2 bases and J by 6 bases, leaving 10 bases between them. Germline lookup yields CDR1 SGHTA and CDR2 FQGNSA. CDR3 sequence: CASSLKGGAGELFF. The CDR3 DNA reads TGTGCCAGCAGCTTAAAGGGGGGGGCCGGGGAGCTGTTTTTT.

The V call is TRBV7-8, the J call TRBJ1-3, with a possible D match to TRBD1 (5 bases). V shed 8 bases and J shed 7 bases, with 18 bases lying between them. Germline loops: CDR1 SGHVS, CDR2 FQNEAQ. CDR3 length: 14 residues. CDR3 sequence reads: CASVPRKGLNTIYF. CDR3 DNA sequence: TGTGCCAGCGTCCCTCGGAAGGGGCTCAACACCATATATTTT.

The chain joins TRBV4-1 to TRBJ2-5; no reliable D call. The last part of the DNA fits TRBJ2-7 better; the J call may be wrong. The CDR3 is 13 amino acids. Germline V lookup: CDR1 MGHRA, CDR2 YSYEKL. The CDR3 reads CASSQVSAYEQYF. The DNA for the CDR3 is TGCGCCAGCAGCCAGGTCAGCGCCTACGAGCAGTACTTC.

This clone was seen a few times. The chain employs TRBV7-7 and TRBJ2-1; 14 bases align to TRBD2. This CDR3 spans 17 amino acids. The V and J ends lost 1 base and 10 bases, in that order; junction bases with no gene match: 9. Germline V gene sequence: CDR1 SSHAT, CDR2 FNYEAQ (reference sequence). CDR3 loop: CASSLGLGTSGGREQFF. The CDR3 DNA reads as TGTGCCAGCAGCTTAGGTCTGGGGACTAGCGGGGGAAGGGAGCAGTTCTTC.

This clone was found a few times. The rearrangement joins TRBV4-1 to TRBJ1-5; D call uncertain. The V gene's germline CDR1 is MGHRA and CDR2 YSYEKL. Trimming removed 1 base at V and 0 bases at J, with 7 bases between. The CDR3 has 15 amino acids. CDR3 loop: CASSQGENSNQPQHF. CDR3 DNA: TGCGCCAGCAGCCAAGGGGAGAATAGCAATCAGCCCCAGCATTTT.

This rearrangement joins TRBV19 to TRBJ2-1; weak D call: TRBD1 (6 bases). Germline CDR1 is LNHDA and CDR2 is SQIVND (reference sequence). The CDR3 is made up of 13 amino acids. The V and J ends lost 7 bases and 8 bases respectively, with 15 bases between them. The CDR3 sequence: CASKSSYRDEQFF. The CDR3 region has the DNA TGTGCCAGTAAGTCTAGCTACAGGGATGAGCAGTTCTTC. The variable domain in full, with the rest retrieved from reference TRBV19 and TRBJ2-1, is DGGITQSPKYLFRKEGQNVTLSCEQNLNHDAMYWYRQDPGQGLRLIYYSQIVNDFQKGDIAEGYSVSREKKESFPLTVTSAQKNPTAFYLCASKSSYRDEQFFGPGTRLTVL.

This clone was seen more than once but under ten times. This sequence joins TRBV7-9 and TRBJ1-4; D is uncertain. V was trimmed by 4 bases and J by 0 bases, leaving 6 bases between them. The CDR3 spans 14 residues. Germline-derived CDR1 and CDR2 are SEHNR and FQNEAQ (reference sequence). The DNA for the CDR3 is TGTGCCAGCAGCTCTATTACAACTAATGAAAAACTGTTTTTT. It yields the protein CASSSITTNEKLFF.

The chain uses TRBV6-6 and TRBJ1-2; 8 positions match TRBD1. This CDR3 has 14 amino acids. Germline CDR1 is MNHNY and CDR2 is SVGAGI (reference sequence). J lost 8 bases, V lost 5 bases, and 10 bases had no gene match. The CDR3 region has the DNA TGTGCCAGCAGTCGGTCGGACAGGGCGGCCGGCTACACCTTC. It codes for CASSRSDRAAGYTF.

A single count supports this clone. The genes are TRBV11-2 and TRBJ2-6; 7 nucleotides agree with TRBD1. Per the germline V gene, CDR1 is SGHAT and CDR2 is FQNNGV. This CDR3 comprises 15 residues. The junction had 2 bases not matched to a gene; V was cut back by 4 bases and J by 2 bases. The CDR3 loop reads CASSYRGAGANVLTF. CDR3 DNA: TGTGCCAGCAGCTACAGGGGCGCTGGGGCCAACGTCCTGACTTTC.

CDR3 protein: CASSAGSGLPYEQYF. The CDR3 DNA follows: TGTGCCAGCAGTGCGGGCTCCGGGCTACCTTACGAGCAGTACTTC. This chain joins TRBV27 and TRBJ2-7; a weak D match, TRBD2 (5 bases). The CDR3 extends over 15 amino acids. Trimming took 5 bases from V and 4 from J, leaving 18 bases between them. Germline lookup yields CDR1 MNHEY and CDR2 SMNVEV (reference sequence).

The rearrangement uses TRBV6-5 and TRBJ1-5, with D tentatively TRBD1 (6 bases). V lost 9 bases and J lost 1, with 16 bases in between. This CDR3 is 15 amino acids long. Germline CDR1 and CDR2: MNHEY and SVGAGI. The CDR3, as DNA: TGTGCCAGTGCCCGACAGGCCGGCAGCAATCAGCCCCAGCATTTT. It codes for CASARQAGSNQPQHF.

The chain recombines TRBV10-2 with TRBJ1-2, with 9 bases lining up with TRBD1. Trimming took 3 bases from V and 1 from J; bases not matched to a gene: 12. The CDR3 runs 18 residues. Germline V CDR1 and CDR2: WSHSY, SAAADI. The CDR3 sequence: CASSETGGLDHLNYGYTF. The CDR3 nucleotides read TGCGCCAGCAGTGAAACAGGGGGCCTTGACCACCTTAACTATGGCTACACCTTC.

V usage is TRBV6-1 and J usage is TRBJ1-2, with a tentative D call TRBD1 (5 bases). Germline assignment: CDR1 MNHNS and CDR2 SASEGT. V gave up 4 bases and J gave up 7 bases, with 7 bases separating them. The CDR3 consists of 11 residues. CDR3 nucleotides: TGTGCCAGCAGTGTTGGGGCTGGCTACACCTTC. It encodes CASSVGAGYTF.